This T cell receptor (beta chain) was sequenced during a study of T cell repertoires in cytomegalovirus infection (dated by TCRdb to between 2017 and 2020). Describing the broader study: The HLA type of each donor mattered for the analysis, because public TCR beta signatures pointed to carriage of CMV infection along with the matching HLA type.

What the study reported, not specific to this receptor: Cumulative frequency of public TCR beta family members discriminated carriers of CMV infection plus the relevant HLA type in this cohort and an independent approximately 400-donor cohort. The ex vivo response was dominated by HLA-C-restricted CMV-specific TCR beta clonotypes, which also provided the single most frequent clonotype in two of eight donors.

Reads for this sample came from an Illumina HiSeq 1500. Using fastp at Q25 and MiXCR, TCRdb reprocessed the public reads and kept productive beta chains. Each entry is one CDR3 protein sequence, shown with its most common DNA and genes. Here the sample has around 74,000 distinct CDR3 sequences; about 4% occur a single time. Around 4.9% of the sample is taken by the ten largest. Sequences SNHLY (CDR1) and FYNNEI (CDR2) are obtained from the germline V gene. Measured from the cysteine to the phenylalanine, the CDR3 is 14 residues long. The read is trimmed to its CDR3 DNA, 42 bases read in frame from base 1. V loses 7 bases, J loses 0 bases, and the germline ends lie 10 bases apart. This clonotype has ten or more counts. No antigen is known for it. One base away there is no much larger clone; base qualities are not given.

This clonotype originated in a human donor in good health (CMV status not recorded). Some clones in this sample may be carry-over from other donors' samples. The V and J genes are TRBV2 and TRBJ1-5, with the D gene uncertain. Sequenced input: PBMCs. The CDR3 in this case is CASTPSYSNQPQHF. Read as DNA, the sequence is TGTGCCAGCACCCCGAGTTATAGCAATCAGCCCCAGCATTTT.